A single sample is the source of the 11 T cell receptor beta chains below, sequenced in a study of radiation and T cells in renal cell carcinoma. Only in-frame clones appear in the TCRdb table, and some are missing; sequencing was by immunoSEQ multiplex PCR. The sample has about 76,000 clones, nearly 90% seen once. As for time point: blood 4 weeks post-SBRT, at nephrectomy. The treatment is: 15 Gy SBRT to primary tumor, nephrectomy 4 weeks later. Here the sequenced sample was blood, taken from a patient whose treatment included radiotherapy and nephrectomy. These receptors came from a woman aged 65 to 85 with renal cell carcinoma.

The chain joins TRBV14 to TRBJ1-2; 7 positions agree with TRBD1. Germline CDR1 and CDR2: SGHDN and FVKESK. The CDR3 has 16 amino acids. Unmatched junction bases numbered 13, after V lost 3 bases and J lost 6 bases. Written as DNA, the CDR3 is TGTGCCAGCAGCCAGCGGGAAGGGGGCGCTTTCCATGGCTACACCTTC. It is translated as CASSQREGGAFHGYTF.

In this sample, this clone turned up once. This sequence joins TRBV7-2 and TRBJ2-5, with no clear D. Germline V gene sequence: CDR1 SGHTA, CDR2 FQGNSA. V was shortened by 4 bases and J by 2 bases, with 2 bases between the two germline ends. The CDR3 has 11 residues. CDR3 amino acids: CASSSQETQYF. The CDR3 DNA follows: TGTGCCAGCAGCTCGCAAGAGACCCAGTACTTC.

This chain joins TRBV2 and TRBJ2-5; the match to TRBD2 covers 14 bases. With 5 bases clipped from V and 2 bases from J, the junction kept 4 bases outside the gene matches. Looked up from germline, CDR1 is SNHLY and CDR2 is FYNNEI. The CDR3 runs to 16 residues. The CDR3 reads CASSPGTSGSQETQYF. In nucleotides, the CDR3 is TGTGCCAGCAGTCCCGGGACTAGCGGGAGTCAAGAGACCCAGTACTTC.

This clone was seen more than once but under ten times. The CDR3 nucleotides read TGTGCCAGCAGCCAAGATTCAGGGACCTACGAGCAGTACTTC. It codes for CASSQDSGTYEQYF. The V gene is TRBV14, the J gene TRBJ2-7; TRBD1 might be the D (5 bases). In germline, CDR1 is SGHDN, CDR2 FVKESK. This CDR3 is built from 14 residues. Trimming removed 0 bases from V and 2 bases from J, with 8 bases in between.

The chain links TRBV7-2 to TRBJ2-1; 8 bases match TRBD2. Germline V gene sequence: CDR1 SGHTA, CDR2 FQGNSA. The CDR3 is 16 amino acids. Trimming cost V 5 bases and J 9 bases; bases outside gene matches: 15. CDR3 sequence: CASSPRWTSSGGEQFF. CDR3 sequence (DNA): TGTGCCAGCAGCCCAAGATGGACTAGCTCCGGGGGTGAGCAGTTCTTC.

The chain has TRBV11-3 and TRBJ2-5, with 8 bases lining up with TRBD2. V shed 7 bases and J 1 base; nucleotides not matched to a gene: 11. Looked up from germline, CDR1 is SGHNT and CDR2 is YENEEA. CDR3 length: 16 amino acids. The CDR3 DNA reads TGTGCCAGCACCCCGTGGGCTAGCGGGCCCCAAGAGACCCAGTACTTC. Protein: CASTPWASGPQETQYF.

This clone turned up a few times. The chain links TRBV5-1 to TRBJ2-7; D is unresolved. The CDR3 is 11 amino acids. Germline values: CDR1 SGHRS, CDR2 YFSETQ. Trimming left V 4 bases short and J 6 bases short, with 8 bases between. CDR3: CASSRSSEQYF. The CDR3 coding sequence is TGCGCCAGCAGCCGAAGTAGCGAGCAGTACTTC.

This clone has more than one count but fewer than ten. The rearrangement links TRBV28 to TRBJ1-5, with TRBD1 identical over 9 bases. The CDR3 is made up of 15 amino acids. V shed 6 bases and J 1 base; nucleotides not matched to a gene: 4. CDR1 is MDHEN and CDR2 is SYDVKM in the germline V gene. CDR3 sequence (DNA): TGTGCCAGCAGAATACAGGGGGCAAGCAATCAGCCCCAGCATTTT. Its protein product is CASRIQGASNQPQHF.

The chain couples TRBV2 to TRBJ1-5; D call uncertain. V lost 4 bases, J lost 1 base, and 17 bases lay in between. CDR1 is SNHLY, CDR2 FYNNEI, per germline. This CDR3 has 17 residues. CDR3 sequence: CASSGFGSTWSNQPQHF. The CDR3 DNA reads TGTGCCAGCAGTGGATTCGGCTCTACATGGAGCAATCAGCCCCAGCATTTT.

V is TRBV7-8 and J is TRBJ1-1; D perhaps matches TRBD1 (5 bases). This CDR3 comprises 15 residues. V was trimmed by 4 bases and J by 1 base, leaving 13 bases between them. The germline V gene has CDR1 SGHVS and CDR2 FQNEAQ. The chain's CDR3 is CASSSLGRKNTEAFF. CDR3 DNA sequence: TGTGCCAGCAGCTCCCTGGGACGGAAGAACACTGAAGCTTTCTTT.

The genes are TRBV6-1 and TRBJ2-2; TRBD1 aligns across 10 bases. This CDR3 has 14 amino acids. The germline V gene encodes CDR1 MNHNS and CDR2 SASEGT. Trimming removed 6 bases from V and 6 bases from J; junction bases left unmatched: 4. In DNA form, the CDR3 reads TGTGCCAGCAGGGACAGGGGGTTCGCCGGGGAGCTGTTTTTT. Protein product: CASRDRGFAGELFF.